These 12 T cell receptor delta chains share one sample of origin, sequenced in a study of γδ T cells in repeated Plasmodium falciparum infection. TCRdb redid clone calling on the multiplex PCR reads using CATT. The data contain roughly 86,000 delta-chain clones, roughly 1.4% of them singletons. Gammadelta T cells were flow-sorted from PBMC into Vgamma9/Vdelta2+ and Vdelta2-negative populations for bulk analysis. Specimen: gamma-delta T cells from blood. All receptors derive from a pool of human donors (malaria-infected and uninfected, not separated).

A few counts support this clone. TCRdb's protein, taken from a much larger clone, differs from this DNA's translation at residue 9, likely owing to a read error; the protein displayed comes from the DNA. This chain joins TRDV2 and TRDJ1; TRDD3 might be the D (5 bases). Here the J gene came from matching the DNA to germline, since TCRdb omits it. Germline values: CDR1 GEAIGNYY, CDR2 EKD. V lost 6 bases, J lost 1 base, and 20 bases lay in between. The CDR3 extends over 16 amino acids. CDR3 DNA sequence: TGTGCCTGTCATACGGTTACCATCTTTGGCACCGATAAACTCATCTTT. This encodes CACHTVTIFGTDKLIF.

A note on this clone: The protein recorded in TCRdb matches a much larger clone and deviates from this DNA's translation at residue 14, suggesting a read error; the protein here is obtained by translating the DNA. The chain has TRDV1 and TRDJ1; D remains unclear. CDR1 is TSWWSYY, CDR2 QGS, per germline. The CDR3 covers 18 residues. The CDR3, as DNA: TGTGCTCTTGGGGAGCCGAGATCTCCTTGCGGAGACACCGGTAAACTCATCTTT. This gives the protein CALGEPRSPCGDTGKLIF.

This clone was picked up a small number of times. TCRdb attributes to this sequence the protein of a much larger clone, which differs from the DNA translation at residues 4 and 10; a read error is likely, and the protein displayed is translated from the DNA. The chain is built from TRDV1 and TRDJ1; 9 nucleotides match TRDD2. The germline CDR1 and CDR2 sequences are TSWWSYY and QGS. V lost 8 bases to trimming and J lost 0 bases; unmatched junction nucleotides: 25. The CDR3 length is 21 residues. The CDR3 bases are TGTGCTCTTAGGGTCTCGCCTTCCTACGGAGTACTGGCCGAGTACACCGATAAACTCATCTTT. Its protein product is CALRVSPSYGVLAEYTDKLIF.

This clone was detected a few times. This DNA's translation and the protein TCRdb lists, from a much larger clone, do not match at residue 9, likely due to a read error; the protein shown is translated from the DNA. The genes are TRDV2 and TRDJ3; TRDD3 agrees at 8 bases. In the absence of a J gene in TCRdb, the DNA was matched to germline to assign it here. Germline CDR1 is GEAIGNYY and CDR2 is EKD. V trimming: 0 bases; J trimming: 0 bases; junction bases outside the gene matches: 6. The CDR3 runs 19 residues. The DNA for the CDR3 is TGTGCCTGTGACACCCCGGGGATACCGAGCTCCTGGGACACCCGACAGATGTTTTTC. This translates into CACDTPGIPSSWDTRQMFF.

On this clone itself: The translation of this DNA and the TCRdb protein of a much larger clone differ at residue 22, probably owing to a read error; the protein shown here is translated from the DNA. The DNA of the CDR3 is TGTGCTCTTGGGGAACTAGTTACCACCTCTGTGGGGTTCTGGGGGATAACCTACACCGATAAACCCATCTTT. Translating it yields CALGELVTTSVGFWGITYTDKPIF. The V gene call reads TRDV1; no J gene was called; TRDD3, as called in the table, went unchecked against the DNA. The CDR3 is 24 amino acids. Germline V gene lookup returns CDR1 TSWWSYY and CDR2 QGS.

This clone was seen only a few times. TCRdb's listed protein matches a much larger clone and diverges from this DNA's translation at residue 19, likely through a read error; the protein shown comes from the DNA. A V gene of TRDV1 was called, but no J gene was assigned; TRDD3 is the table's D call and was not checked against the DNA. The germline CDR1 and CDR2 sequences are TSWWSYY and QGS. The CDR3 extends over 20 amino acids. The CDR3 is CALGSSFRTGGPGLTDKLTF. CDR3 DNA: TGTGCTCTTGGTTCTTCCTTCCGAACTGGGGGTCCCGGACTAACCGATAAACTCACCTTT.

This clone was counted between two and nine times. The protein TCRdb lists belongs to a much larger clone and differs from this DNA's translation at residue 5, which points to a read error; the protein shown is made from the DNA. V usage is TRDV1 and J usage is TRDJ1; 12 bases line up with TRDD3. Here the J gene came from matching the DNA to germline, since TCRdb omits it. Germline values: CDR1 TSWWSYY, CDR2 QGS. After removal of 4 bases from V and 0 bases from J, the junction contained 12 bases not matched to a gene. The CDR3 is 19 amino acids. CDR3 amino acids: CALGGLSGGYAWDTDKLIF. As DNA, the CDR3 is TGTGCTCTTGGGGGACTATCTGGGGGATACGCGTGGGACACCGATAAACTCATCTTT.

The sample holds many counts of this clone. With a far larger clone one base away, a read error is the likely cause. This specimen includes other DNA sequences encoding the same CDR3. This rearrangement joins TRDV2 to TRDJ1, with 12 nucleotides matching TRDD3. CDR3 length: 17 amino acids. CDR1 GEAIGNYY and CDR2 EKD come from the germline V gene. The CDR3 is CACDSLLGDTDTDKLIF. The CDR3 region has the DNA TGTGCCTGTGACTCCTTACTGGGGGATACCGACACCGATAAACTCATCTTC.

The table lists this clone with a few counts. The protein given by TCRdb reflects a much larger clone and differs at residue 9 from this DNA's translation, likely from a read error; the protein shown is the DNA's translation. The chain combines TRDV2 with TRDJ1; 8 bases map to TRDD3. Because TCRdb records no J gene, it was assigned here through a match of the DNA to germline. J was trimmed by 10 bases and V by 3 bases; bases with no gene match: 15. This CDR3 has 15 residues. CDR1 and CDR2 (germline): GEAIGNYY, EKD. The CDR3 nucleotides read TGTGCCTGTGACGGGATACTGGGGGGCACCTCGGGACTCATCTTT. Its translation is CACDGILGGTSGLIF.

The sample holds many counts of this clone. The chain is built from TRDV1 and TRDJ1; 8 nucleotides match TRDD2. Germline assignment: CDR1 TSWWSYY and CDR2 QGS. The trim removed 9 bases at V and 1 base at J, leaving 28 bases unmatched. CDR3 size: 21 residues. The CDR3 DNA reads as TGTGCTCTCGGCCGGCCTTCCTATGCGTTGGGGGTTCCACGGGGCACCGATAAACTCATCTTT. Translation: CALGRPSYALGVPRGTDKLIF.

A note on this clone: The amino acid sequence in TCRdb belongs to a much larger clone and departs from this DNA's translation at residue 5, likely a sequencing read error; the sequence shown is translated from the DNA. The CDR3 spells CALGVRPSLLGDVDKLIF. The DNA of the CDR3 is TGTGCTCTTGGGGTCCGCCCGTCCTTACTGGGGGACGTCGATAAACTCATCTTT. The chain employs TRDV1 and TRDJ1, with 9 positions matching TRDD3. Germline CDR1 and CDR2: TSWWSYY and QGS. The V segment lost 4 bases and the J segment 4 bases; nucleotides outside the gene matches: 16. The CDR3 covers 18 residues.

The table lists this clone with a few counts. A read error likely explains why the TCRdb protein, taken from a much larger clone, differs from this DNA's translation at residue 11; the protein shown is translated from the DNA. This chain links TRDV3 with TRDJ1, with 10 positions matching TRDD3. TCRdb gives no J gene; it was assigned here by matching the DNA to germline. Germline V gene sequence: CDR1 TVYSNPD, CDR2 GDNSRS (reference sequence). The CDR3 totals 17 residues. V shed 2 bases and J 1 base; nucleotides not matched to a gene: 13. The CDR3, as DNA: TGTGCCTTTCCAGATACTGGGGGATCGTCCTGCACCGATAAACTCATCTTT. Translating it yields CAFPDTGGSSCTDKLIF.